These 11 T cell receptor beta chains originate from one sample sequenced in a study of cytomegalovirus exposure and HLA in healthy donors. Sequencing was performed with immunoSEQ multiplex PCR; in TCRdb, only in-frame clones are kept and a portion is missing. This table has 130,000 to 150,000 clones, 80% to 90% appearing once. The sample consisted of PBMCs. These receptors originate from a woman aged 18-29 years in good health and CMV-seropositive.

The CDR3 coding sequence is TGTGCCAGCAGCTTGGTACTAGGGATGAACACTGAAGCTTTCTTT. Protein product: CASSLVLGMNTEAFF. The genes are TRBV5-6 and TRBJ1-1; no definite D call. Germline V gene lookup returns CDR1 SGHDT and CDR2 YYEEEE. V gave up 0 bases and J gave up 0 bases, with 9 bases separating them. This CDR3 contains 15 residues.

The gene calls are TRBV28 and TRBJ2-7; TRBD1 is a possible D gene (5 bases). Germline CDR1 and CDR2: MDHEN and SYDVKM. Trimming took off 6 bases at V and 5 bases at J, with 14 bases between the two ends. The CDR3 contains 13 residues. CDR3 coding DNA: TGTGCCAGCAGCTCCCTACAGGTGAACGAGCAGTACTTC. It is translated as CASSSLQVNEQYF.

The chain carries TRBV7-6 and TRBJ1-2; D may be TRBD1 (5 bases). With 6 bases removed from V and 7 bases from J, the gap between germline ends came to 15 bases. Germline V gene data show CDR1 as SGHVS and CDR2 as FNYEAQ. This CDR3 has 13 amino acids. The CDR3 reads CASSAQGGSGYTF. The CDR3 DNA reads TGTGCCAGCAGTGCGCAGGGAGGTTCTGGCTACACCTTC.

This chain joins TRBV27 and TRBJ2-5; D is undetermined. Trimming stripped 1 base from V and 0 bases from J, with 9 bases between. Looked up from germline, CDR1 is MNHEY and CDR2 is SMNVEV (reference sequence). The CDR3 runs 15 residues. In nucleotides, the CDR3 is TGTGCCAGCAGTTTATATGGCTTGTACCAAGAGACCCAGTACTTC. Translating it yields CASSLYGLYQETQYF.

Here the CDR3 reads CASSLVVRNSSYNSPLHF. Written as DNA, the CDR3 is TGTGCCAGCAGCTTAGTCGTGAGGAATAGCTCCTATAATTCACCCCTCCACTTT. The V call is TRBV7-6, the J call TRBJ1-6; D is unclear. Deletions cut 1 base from V and 0 bases from J, with 13 bases between. The CDR3 is 18 amino acids. The germline V gene has CDR1 SGHVS and CDR2 FNYEAQ.

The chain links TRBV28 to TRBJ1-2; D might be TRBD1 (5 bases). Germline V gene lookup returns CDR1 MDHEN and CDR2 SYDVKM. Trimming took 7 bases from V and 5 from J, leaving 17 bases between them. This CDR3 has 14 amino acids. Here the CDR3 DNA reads TGTGCCAGCACCGGGGGGGGTGGGCGGTATGGCTACACCTTC. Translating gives CASTGGGGRYGYTF.

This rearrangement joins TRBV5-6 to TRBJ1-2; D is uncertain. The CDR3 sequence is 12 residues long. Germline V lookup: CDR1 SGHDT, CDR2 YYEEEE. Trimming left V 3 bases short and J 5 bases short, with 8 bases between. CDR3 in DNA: TGTGCCAGCAGCTCTAATCATTATGGCTACACCTTC. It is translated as CASSSNHYGYTF.

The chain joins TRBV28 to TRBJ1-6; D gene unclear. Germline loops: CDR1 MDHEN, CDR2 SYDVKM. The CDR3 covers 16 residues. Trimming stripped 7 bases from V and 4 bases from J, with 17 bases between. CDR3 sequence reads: CASNPEAGRYNSPLHF. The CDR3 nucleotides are TGTGCCAGCAACCCAGAGGCGGGGAGGTATAATTCACCCCTCCACTTT.

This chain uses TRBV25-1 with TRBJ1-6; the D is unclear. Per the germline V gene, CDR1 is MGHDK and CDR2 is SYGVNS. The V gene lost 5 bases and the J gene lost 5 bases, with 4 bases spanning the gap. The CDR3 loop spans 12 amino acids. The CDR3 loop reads CASSPDNSPLHF. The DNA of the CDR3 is TGTGCCAGCAGTCCCGATAATTCACCCCTCCACTTT.

The chain's CDR3 is CASSYSTGGRGYTF. For the CDR3, the DNA is TGTGCCAGCAGTTACTCGACAGGGGGCAGGGGCTACACCTTC. V usage is TRBV6-5 and J usage is TRBJ1-2, with TRBD1 matching over 10 bases. The germline gives CDR1 MNHEY, CDR2 SVGAGI. With 0 bases clipped from V and 8 bases from J, the junction kept 3 bases outside the gene matches. CDR3 length: 14 amino acids.

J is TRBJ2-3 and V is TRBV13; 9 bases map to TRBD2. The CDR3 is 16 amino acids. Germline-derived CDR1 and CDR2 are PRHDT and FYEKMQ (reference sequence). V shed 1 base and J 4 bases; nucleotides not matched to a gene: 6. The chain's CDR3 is CASSLEWGLASDTQYF. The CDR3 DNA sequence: TGTGCCAGCAGCTTAGAGTGGGGACTAGCATCAGATACGCAGTATTTT.